This TCR beta chain was sequenced during a study of blood T cell repertoires in COVID-19. Overall study: Collection of acute and convalescent COVID-19 samples took place in the United States, Italy and Spain. From T cells, B-cell-depleted T cells, or PBMCs came the material, which was cDNA or gDNA.

Original processing notes: Amplified reference gene primers provided the basis for estimating nucleated cell counts. Profiled with immunoSEQ multiplex PCR; TCRdb holds only in-frame clones, not every one. Clonal size and the V and J genes are those of that table, whereas D and trimming came from the DNA. The sample consists of tens of thousands of clones, 70% to 90% of them appearing once. The clonotype was recovered from an elderly woman with COVID-19, enrolled during active disease. The specimen was peripheral blood.

CDR3: CASRTGTGGTEAFF. The CDR3 region has the DNA TGCGCCAGCAGGACCGGGACAGGGGGCACTGAAGCTTTCTTT. The V gene is TRBV10-2, the J gene TRBJ1-1, with 11 nucleotides matching TRBD1. Germline loops: CDR1 WSHSY, CDR2 SAAADI. The J segment lost 4 bases and the V segment lost 6 bases, leaving 4 bases of the junction unmatched. The CDR3 contains 14 residues.